Presented here are 21 T cell receptor beta chains from one specimen sequenced in a study of breast tumors, draining lymph nodes, adjacent tissues. In TCRdb, the multiplex PCR reads were re-called with MiXCR into one record per CDR3 protein. This table holds under 250,000 distinct CDR3 sequences, about 30% found once. Samples came from axillary lymph nodes draining the breast cancer. The sample taken for sequencing was axillary lymph node tissue. These receptor sequences come from a female donor with breast cancer. Some clones in this sample may be carry-over from other donors' samples.

The V gene is TRBV7-9, the J gene TRBJ2-4; the match to TRBD2 covers 9 bases. V shed 2 bases and J 7 bases; nucleotides not matched to a gene: 18. Germline assignment: CDR1 SEHNR and CDR2 FQNEAQ (reference sequence). CDR3 length equals 19 residues. This chain's CDR3 is CASSLLLMDTGTSRNIQYF. CDR3 coding DNA: TGTGCCAGCAGCTTACTCCTTATGGACACCGGGACTAGCAGGAACATTCAGTACTTC. Complete variable domain (other parts from reference TRBV7-9 and TRBJ2-4): DTGVSQNPRHKITKRGQNVTFRCDPISEHNRLYWYRQTLGQGPEFLTYFQNEAQLEKSRLLSDRFSAERPKGSFSTLEIQRTEQGDSAMYLCASSLLLMDTGTSRNIQYFGAGTRLSVL.

The chain is built from TRBV6-1 and TRBJ2-1, with 11 bases that match TRBD2. V dropped 11 bases and J dropped 5; count of bases not matched to a gene: 17. Germline CDR1 reads MNHNS; CDR2 reads SASEGT. The CDR3 consists of 17 residues. The CDR3 nucleotides read TGTGCCGGAGGAGGGGGTGCGTTAGCGGGAGGGCACAATGAGCAGTTCTTC. Translating it yields CAGGGGALAGGHNEQFF.

Points on this clonotype: Germline is not matched at one junction end, which may reflect a read error. The rearrangement joins TRBV15 to TRBJ2-7; possibly TRBD1 or TRBD2 for D (6 bases each). In germline, CDR1 is LNHNV, CDR2 YYDKDF (reference sequence). The CDR3 loop spans 15 amino acids. CDR3 sequence: CAASRGVEGGDEQYF. The CDR3 DNA sequence: TGTGCCGCCAGCAGAGGGGTGGAGGGGGGTGACGAGCAGTACTTC.

In DNA, the CDR3 is TGTGCCAGCAGCCAGGGACAGGGCGGTTCACCCCTCCACTTT. It codes for CASSQGQGGSPLHF. The rearrangement uses TRBV7-9 and TRBJ1-6, with 9 positions matching TRBD1. The CDR3 extends over 14 amino acids. Trimming cost V 5 bases and J 9 bases; bases outside gene matches: 5. Germline assignment: CDR1 SEHNR and CDR2 FQNEAQ (reference sequence).

This clonotype was counted only a few times. A read error may be the cause here, since a much bigger clone is one base away. The V gene is TRBV6-6, the J gene TRBJ2-7; possibly TRBD1 for D (5 bases). Trimming took off 5 bases at V and 6 bases at J, with 8 bases between the two ends. The germline V gene has CDR1 MNHNY and CDR2 SVGAGI (reference sequence). This CDR3 region has 11 residues. In DNA, the CDR3 is TGTGCCAGCAGTCACCAGGGCGAGCAGTACTTC. Amino acids: CASSHQGEQYF.

This clonotype was seen ten or more times. The J gene is TRBJ1-2, the V gene TRBV2; D not certain. CDR1 and CDR2 from the germline V gene are SNHLY and FYNNEI. The length of the CDR3 is 12 residues. The V gene lost 8 bases and the J gene lost 8 bases, with 15 bases spanning the gap. This CDR3 reads CASGGRPGGYTF. In nucleotides, the CDR3 is TGTGCCAGCGGCGGGAGACCGGGGGGCTACACCTTC.

As to this clonotype: A single base separates this from a much larger clone, so it may be a read error. In DNA, the CDR3 is TGTGCCAGTAGTATAGTCAGGGAAAAGCGGGGTGAAGAGACCCAGTCCTTC. Protein product: CASSIVREKRGEETQSF. The V call is TRBV19, the J call TRBJ2-5; TRBD2 aligns across 7 bases. Per germline, CDR1 LNHDA and CDR2 SQIVND (reference sequence). This CDR3 comprises 17 residues.

This clonotype has ten or more counts. The chain couples TRBV18 to TRBJ1-3; 7 positions agree with TRBD1. J gave up 6 bases and V 4 bases, and 6 bases lay outside the gene matches. The CDR3 totals 14 residues. Germline lookup yields CDR1 KGHSH and CDR2 LQKENI. The CDR3 sequence: CASSRPGQQNTIYF. The CDR3 coding sequence is TGTGCCAGCTCACGACCGGGACAGCAAAACACCATATATTTT.

Ten or more counts support this clonotype. CDR3 DNA: TGTGCCAGCACCCGAGCGGGAGTCTCAGATACGCAGTATTTT. Protein: CASTRAGVSDTQYF. The J gene is TRBJ2-3, the V gene TRBV12-3 or TRBV12-4; 8 bases align to TRBD2. V trimming: 7 bases; J trimming: 4 bases; junction bases outside the gene matches: 7. The CDR3 totals 14 residues.

This clonotype occurred many times. The chain carries TRBV2 and TRBJ1-5; D gene uncertain. The germline V gene has CDR1 SNHLY and CDR2 FYNNEI. The CDR3 sequence is 14 residues long. V lost 5 bases and J lost 1, with 9 bases in between. CDR3 sequence (DNA): TGTGCCAGCAGTCAGATGGTCAGCAATCAGCCCCAGCATTTT. The encoded protein is CASSQMVSNQPQHF.

This clonotype has at least ten counts. The chain uses TRBV9 and TRBJ1-4; the D gene is possibly TRBD1 (5 bases). V was shortened by 4 bases and J by 5 bases, with 9 bases between the two germline ends. Germline CDR1 and CDR2: SGDLS and YYNGEE. The length of the CDR3 is 13 residues. The CDR3 sequence is CASSPWGNEKLFF. The CDR3 coding sequence is TGTGCCAGCAGCCCCTGGGGGAATGAAAAACTGTTTTTT. Using reference TRBV9 and TRBJ1-4 for the parts outside the CDR3, the full variable domain is DSGVTQTPKHLITATGQRVTLRCSPRSGDLSVYWYQQSLDQGLQFLIQYYNGEERAKGNILERFSAQQFPDLHSELNLSSLELGDSALYFCASSPWGNEKLFFGSGTQLSVL.

This clonotype was picked up many times. The chain links TRBV19 to TRBJ1-2; no firm D call. The germline V gene has CDR1 LNHDA and CDR2 SQIVND (reference sequence). Trimming removed 5 bases at V and 8 bases at J, with 12 bases between. The CDR3 contains 12 residues. The CDR3 reads CASSPPAGGYTF. The CDR3 DNA reads as TGTGCCAGTAGTCCCCCTGCAGGCGGCTACACCTTC.

With regard to this clonotype: One end of the junction is discordant with germline, which a read error may explain. The chain joins TRBV6-2 or TRBV6-3 to TRBJ1-5; 9 bases are a match to TRBD1. The CDR3 loop spans 20 amino acids. Germline V CDR1 and CDR2: MNHEY, SVGEGT. CDR3 residues: CASSHSTYGRDRDLWQPQHF. CDR3 DNA: TGTGCCAGCAGTCACTCAACGTATGGTCGGGACAGGGATCTCTGGCAGCCCCAGCATTTT.

This clonotype came up many times. The chain recombines TRBV12-3 or TRBV12-4 with TRBJ2-4; D assignment may be TRBD1 or TRBD2 (8 bases each). The CDR3 totals 17 residues. The V and J ends lost 3 bases and 6 bases respectively, with 21 bases between them. DNA of the CDR3: TGTGCCAGCAGTTTTCGGAGTAGCGGGGACAGGCGAAACATTCAGTACTTC. This sequence encodes CASSFRSSGDRRNIQYF.

In its sample, this clonotype ranks as medium-sized. The DNA for the CDR3 is TGTGCCATCAGTGTAAGTGCCGGGGAGCTGTTTTTT. The encoded protein is CAISVSAGELFF. This rearrangement joins TRBV10-3 to TRBJ2-2, with D uncertain. Trimming took off 4 bases at V and 6 bases at J, with 6 bases between the two ends. The length of the CDR3 is 12 residues. Germline CDR1 ENHRY, CDR2 SYGVKD.

The sample holds many counts of this clonotype. The rearrangement links TRBV24-1 to TRBJ2-3; possible D gene TRBD1, 5 bases. Trimming stripped 4 bases from V and 3 bases from J, with 13 bases between. Germline CDR1 reads KGHDR; CDR2 reads SFDVKD. The CDR3 is 15 residues long. CDR3 coding DNA: TGTGCCACCAGTGACCGGACAAGTAGTACAGATACGCAGTATTTT. Translating it yields CATSDRTSSTDTQYF.

About this clonotype: A read error is possible here, since a much larger clone lies one base away. The CDR3 does not close with the conserved phenylalanine or tryptophan, likely indicating a read error. The rearrangement links TRBV7-3 to TRBJ2-1; D uncertain. The germline V gene has CDR1 SGHTA and CDR2 FQGTGA. The length of the CDR3 is 14 residues. Trimming cost V 5 bases and J 5 bases, with 13 bases left between them. The CDR3 nucleotides read TGTGCCAGCAGCCTCCTGACACGGAACAATGAGCAGTTCCTC. Protein sequence: CASSLLTRNNEQFL.

This clonotype was found many times. At one end the junction does not follow the germline gene, possibly because of a read error. The CDR3 spells CASRGRGGTGELFF. The CDR3 DNA sequence: TGTGCCAGCAGGGGTAGGGGGGGCACCGGGGAGCTGTTTTTT. The chain recombines TRBV10-2 with TRBJ2-2, with D tentatively TRBD2 (7 bases). The CDR3 length is 14 residues. The germline CDR1 and CDR2 sequences are WSHSY and SAAADI.

Ten or more counts support this clonotype. The chain couples TRBV24-1 to TRBJ1-1; D ambiguous. Trimming took off 4 bases at V and 14 bases at J, with 13 bases between the two ends. Germline CDR1 reads KGHDR; CDR2 reads SFDVKD. There are 11 residues in the CDR3. The CDR3 DNA is TGTGCCACCAGTGAACTAAATCGGGTGTTCTTT. Its protein product is CATSELNRVFF.

This clonotype was counted at least ten times. This rearrangement joins TRBV2 to TRBJ2-1; 9 positions agree with TRBD1. CDR3 length: 15 residues. Germline trimming cut 4 bases from V and 2 bases from J; bases unmatched to any gene: 3. The germline V gene has CDR1 SNHLY and CDR2 FYNNEI. CDR3 loop: CASSGGTGTYNEQFF. The DNA for the CDR3 is TGTGCCAGCAGTGGGGGGACAGGGACCTACAATGAGCAGTTCTTC.

Ten or more counts support this clonotype. The chain has TRBV5-1 and TRBJ2-7, with 7 bases fitting TRBD1. This CDR3 is 15 amino acids long. Germline CDR1 is SGHRS and CDR2 is YFSETQ. V dropped 2 bases and J dropped 2; count of bases not matched to a gene: 7. CDR3 loop: CASSLRGPGPYEQYF. CDR3 in DNA: TGCGCCAGCAGCTTAAGGGGGCCCGGGCCCTACGAGCAGTACTTC.